The source of this TCR beta chain is a study of cytomegalovirus exposure and HLA in healthy donors. Regarding the study as a whole: Follow-up analysis seemed to connect common viral pathogens with several of the most significant clusters identified. Specific recognition of CMV antigens was confirmed in vitro for three chains (all CMV-associated).

Concerning this clone: Its target is unknown.

The study ran its PCR with 60 Vbeta and 13 Jbeta primers. Measured with immunoSEQ multiplex PCR; TCRdb has only the in-frame clones, and not every one. Of roughly 150,000 clones in the sample, about 80% were seen once. This CDR3 has 13 amino acids. Between the trimmed V and J ends, which lost 6 bases and 6 bases, there was a span of 9 bases. CDR1 is SNHLY and CDR2 is FYNNEI in the germline V gene. The chain has TRBV2 and TRBJ1-6, with D maybe TRBD1 (5 bases). Material: PBMCs. The source of this sequence is a woman in her fifties or sixties in good health and CMV-seropositive. CDR3 sequence reads: CASRIGGNSPLHF. The CDR3 DNA follows: TGTGCCAGCAGAATCGGGGGTAATTCACCCCTCCACTTT. Variable domain in full (rest from reference TRBV2 and TRBJ1-6): EPEVTQTPSHQVTQMGQEVILRCVPISNHLYFYWYRQILGQKVEFLVSFYNNEISEKSEIFDDQFSVERPDGSNFTLKIRSTKLEDSAMYFCASRIGGNSPLHFGNGTRLTVT.